Described below is a single T cell receptor (beta chain) sequence and its context. The antigen is unknown. The time point denotes: cycle 4 day 1 (C4D1), after 6 weeks of nivolumab. Every patient was affected by relapse after autologous stem cell transplantation, while exposure to brentuximab vedotin was not uniform. Per the germline V gene, CDR1 is LNHDA and CDR2 is SQIVND (reference sequence). This CDR3 contains 15 residues. V was pared by 1 base and J by 9 bases, with 16 bases between. This table comes from immunoSEQ multiplex PCR, and its TCRdb copy is limited to in-frame clones, with some not included. There are under 60,000 clones in the sample; about nine tenths occur only once, and roughly 7.1% lies in the top ten. The sample is drawn from a study of PD-1 blockade in classical Hodgkin lymphoma. The study's findings and limits: With CD4+ cells, TCR diversity rose significantly by C4D1, but not with CD8+ cells. The diversity seen at baseline in complete responders resembled that of newly diagnosed patients. Why repertoires differed is undefined; disease activity or prior therapy possibly contributed.

The sequenced sample was peripheral blood mononuclear cells (PBMCs), obtained before the fourth cycle of nivolumab. This chain connects TRBV19 to TRBJ2-1, with D possibly matching TRBD1 (5 bases). The sequence derives from a human donor with classical Hodgkin lymphoma. In DNA form, the CDR3 reads TGTGCCAGTAGTATAGTCCCAGGGTTCCCGCCTGAGCAGTTCTTC. Protein sequence: CASSIVPGFPPEQFF.